The 27 T cell receptor beta chains below were found in one sample sequenced in a study of shared clonotypes between healthy human individuals. The protocol was immunoSEQ multiplex PCR, while the TCRdb copy is restricted to in-frame clones and leaves out a portion. The table lists some 790,000 clones, just under 75% of them singletons. Sample: memory CD4+ T cells sorted from blood. The subset denotes: CD45RA-negative fraction. The receptor source for this set is a woman between 25 and 40 years old in good health.

The rearrangement uses TRBV11-2 and TRBJ2-2, with D possibly TRBD2 on 6 matching bases. V was cut by 4 bases and J by 8 bases, with 14 bases left in between. Germline values: CDR1 SGHAT, CDR2 FQNNGV. This CDR3 has 14 residues. The CDR3 coding sequence is TGTGCCAGCAGCTCCTCGGCGGGGCATGGGGAGCTGTTTTTT. Translation: CASSSSAGHGELFF.

The V gene is TRBV2, the J gene TRBJ2-7, with 8 bases aligning to TRBD2. The CDR3 has 16 residues. V shed 6 bases and J 6 bases; nucleotides not matched to a gene: 16. CDR1 SNHLY and CDR2 FYNNEI come from the germline V gene. The CDR3 DNA sequence: TGTGCCAGCAGGGGGACTAGACTCCCTCGACTGACCGAGCAGTACTTC. It is translated as CASRGTRLPRLTEQYF.

This clone was recorded a few times. The chain uses TRBV2 and TRBJ1-5; TRBD1 agrees at 10 bases. The V gene's germline CDR1 is SNHLY and CDR2 FYNNEI. The J segment lost 5 bases and the V segment lost 8 bases, leaving 3 bases of the junction unmatched. This CDR3 comprises 13 residues. The CDR3 DNA reads as TGTGCCAGCGGCGGGACAGGGGATCAGCCCCAGCATTTT. Translated: CASGGTGDQPQHF.

The gene calls are TRBV30 and TRBJ2-5; D perhaps matches TRBD2 (5 bases). Germline loops: CDR1 GTSNPN, CDR2 SVGIG (reference sequence). The CDR3 runs to 16 residues. V dropped 2 bases and J dropped 5 bases, with 21 bases sitting between them. The CDR3: CAWSIGQVGEAETQYF. CDR3 DNA sequence: TGTGCCTGGAGTATCGGGCAGGTGGGAGAGGCGGAGACCCAGTACTTC.

This chain uses TRBV25-1 with TRBJ1-4, with TRBD1 as a possible D gene (5 bases). This CDR3 region has 16 residues. V was cut by 6 bases and J by 0 bases, with 14 bases left in between. The germline V gene has CDR1 MGHDK and CDR2 SYGVNS. Here the CDR3 reads CASSPGTVTTNEKLFF. The DNA of the CDR3 is TGTGCCAGCAGCCCCGGGACGGTGACAACTAATGAAAAACTGTTTTTT.

The gene calls are TRBV14 and TRBJ2-1; a weak D match, TRBD2 (5 bases). This CDR3 comprises 15 residues. V dropped 1 base and J dropped 4 bases, with 11 bases sitting between them. Germline V gene data show CDR1 as SGHDN and CDR2 as FVKESK. CDR3 residues: CASSQVSGSYNEQFF. DNA for the CDR3: TGTGCCAGCAGCCAAGTGAGTGGGAGTTACAATGAGCAGTTCTTC.

This clone was found a few times. This chain uses TRBV13 with TRBJ2-3; a weak D match, TRBD1 (6 bases). Trimming cost V 4 bases and J 0 bases, with 11 bases left between them. The CDR3 is made up of 15 amino acids. Germline assignment: CDR1 PRHDT and CDR2 FYEKMQ (reference sequence). The CDR3 reads CASSSGAGSTDTQYF. CDR3 bases: TGTGCCAGCAGCTCAGGGGCCGGGAGCACAGATACGCAGTATTTT. The full variable domain, completed using reference TRBV13 and TRBJ2-3, is AAGVIQSPRHLIKEKRETATLKCYPIPRHDTVYWYQQGPGQDPQFLISFYEKMQSDKGSIPDRFSAQQFSDYHSELNMSSLELGDSALYFCASSSGAGSTDTQYFGPGTRLTVL.

This clone was seen a handful of times. This chain connects TRBV6-5 to TRBJ2-7, with TRBD2 matching 8 bases. V dropped 4 bases and J dropped 3; count of bases not matched to a gene: 11. This CDR3 contains 16 residues. Looked up from germline, CDR1 is MNHEY and CDR2 is SVGAGI. The DNA of the CDR3 is TGTGCCAGCAGTTGGGCAGCGGGAGCCCGAGTCTACGAGCAGTACTTC. This codes for CASSWAAGARVYEQYF.

A word on this clone: An end of the junction does not agree with germline; a read error may underlie this. The chain couples TRBV5-1 to TRBJ2-2; no firm D call. Looked up from germline, CDR1 is SGHRS and CDR2 is YFSETQ. The CDR3 extends over 14 amino acids. This chain's CDR3 is CASRLATNTGELFF. In nucleotides, the CDR3 is TGCGCCAGCAGATTGGCGACGAACACCGGGGAGCTGTTTTTT.

The V and J genes are TRBV10-3 and TRBJ1-5; 7 nucleotides align to TRBD1. From germline, CDR1 is ENHRY and CDR2 SYGVKD. Trimming removed 8 bases from V and 7 bases from J; junction bases left unmatched: 8. This CDR3 region has 13 residues. CDR3 sequence (DNA): TGTGCCATCGCGGCAGGGGGGGAGCAGCCCCAGCATTTT. It encodes CAIAAGGEQPQHF.

V usage is TRBV25-1 and J usage is TRBJ2-1, with D unclear. Germline CDR1 and CDR2: MGHDK and SYGVNS. Between the trimmed V and J ends, which lost 2 bases and 7 bases, there was a span of 9 bases. The CDR3 consists of 13 residues. CDR3 DNA sequence: TGTGCCAGCAGTGAAAGAACTGAAAATGAGCAGTTCTTC. Protein: CASSERTENEQFF. Looking up the rest from reference TRBV25-1 and TRBJ2-1 gives the full variable domain: EADIYQTPRYLVIGTGKKITLECSQTMGHDKMYWYQQDPGMELHLIHYSYGVNSTEKGDLSSESTVSRIRTEHFPLTLESARPSHTSQYLCASSERTENEQFFGPGTRLTVL.

V and J are TRBV7-9 and TRBJ2-5; TRBD2 aligns across 9 bases. The V gene end was trimmed by 8 bases and the J gene end by 5 bases; junction bases not matched to a gene: 3. Germline CDR1 SEHNR, CDR2 FQNEAQ (reference sequence). The CDR3 totals 12 residues. The CDR3 reads CASLREGETQYF. Here the CDR3 DNA reads TGTGCCAGCCTGCGGGAGGGTGAGACCCAGTACTTC.

V is TRBV2 and J is TRBJ2-1; D ambiguous. Per germline, CDR1 SNHLY and CDR2 FYNNEI. Trimming cost V 7 bases and J 0 bases, with 7 bases left between them. The CDR3 is 13 amino acids. CDR3 sequence reads: CASTPSSYNEQFF. The CDR3, as DNA: TGTGCCAGCACGCCCAGCTCCTACAATGAGCAGTTCTTC.

The CDR3 DNA follows: TGCGCCAGCAGCCAGACCGGGACAGCTAATCAGCCCCAGCATTTT. This encodes CASSQTGTANQPQHF. The gene calls are TRBV4-1 and TRBJ1-5; 7 bases fit TRBD1. In germline, CDR1 is MGHRA, CDR2 YSYEKL. The CDR3 sequence is 15 residues long. With 3 bases clipped from V and 4 bases from J, the junction kept 6 bases outside the gene matches.

Comments on this clone: Other DNA sequences in this specimen translate into the identical CDR3. The gene calls are TRBV18 and TRBJ2-7; D unresolved. The germline CDR1 and CDR2 sequences are KGHSH and LQKENI. This CDR3 contains 13 residues. Trimming removed 3 bases from V and 0 bases from J, with 6 bases in between. For the CDR3, the DNA is TGTGCCAGCTCACCGGCAGACTCCTACGAGCAGTACTTC. Translating it yields CASSPADSYEQYF.

This chain uses TRBV28 with TRBJ2-7, with D unclear. The germline V gene encodes CDR1 MDHEN and CDR2 SYDVKM. The CDR3 totals 12 residues. The V and J ends lost 4 bases and 3 bases respectively, with 7 bases between them. The CDR3 sequence: CASSSFVYEQYF. The CDR3 nucleotides are TGTGCCAGCAGTTCGTTCGTCTACGAGCAGTACTTC.

This sequence joins TRBV4-1 and TRBJ2-1; TRBD1 agrees at 9 bases. Germline V gene lookup returns CDR1 MGHRA and CDR2 YSYEKL. The CDR3 is made up of 17 amino acids. The V segment lost 0 bases and the J segment 0 bases; nucleotides outside the gene matches: 3. DNA for the CDR3: TGCGCCAGCAGCCAAGACCTGACAGGGGGCTCCTACAATGAGCAGTTCTTC. This gives the protein CASSQDLTGGSYNEQFF.

This clone is a singleton in its sample. The V call is TRBV5-6, the J call TRBJ2-7; 9 bases align to TRBD1. The CDR3 extends over 16 amino acids. Germline values: CDR1 SGHDT, CDR2 YYEEEE. The J segment lost 2 bases and the V segment lost 1 base, leaving 7 bases of the junction unmatched. The chain's CDR3 is CASSLRGTGLTYEQYF. CDR3 in DNA: TGTGCCAGCAGCTTGAGGGGGACAGGGCTGACCTACGAGCAGTACTTC. The full variable domain, completed using reference TRBV5-6 and TRBJ2-7, is DAGVTQSPTHLIKTRGQQVTLRCSPKSGHDTVSWYQQALGQGPQFIFQYYEEEERQRGNFPDRFSGHQFPNYSSELNVNALLLGDSALYLCASSLRGTGLTYEQYFGPGTRLTVT.

The chain joins TRBV6-1 to TRBJ1-1; D is uncertain. CDR1 and CDR2 (germline): MNHNS, SASEGT. The CDR3 consists of 14 residues. The V end was cut by 4 bases, the J end by 0 bases, with 9 bases between. The chain's CDR3 is CASSVRQMNTEAFF. In nucleotides, the CDR3 is TGTGCCAGCAGTGTGAGGCAGATGAACACTGAAGCTTTCTTT.

The chain couples TRBV7-9 to TRBJ2-3; D call uncertain. Germline CDR1 is SEHNR and CDR2 is FQNEAQ (reference sequence). The CDR3 is made up of 12 amino acids. V was pared by 4 bases and J by 7 bases, with 9 bases between. The CDR3 sequence is CASSSPPNTQYF. The CDR3 DNA follows: TGTGCCAGCAGCTCCCCCCCGAATACGCAGTATTTT.

The DNA for the CDR3 is TGTGCCAGCAGTTATGGTAGCGGGAGGGCAAGCTACGAGCAGTACTTC. Its protein is CASSYGSGRASYEQYF. The J gene is TRBJ2-7, the V gene TRBV28; 11 bases are shared with TRBD2. This CDR3 contains 16 residues. The J segment lost 3 bases and the V segment lost 4 bases, leaving 8 bases of the junction unmatched. The germline V gene encodes CDR1 MDHEN and CDR2 SYDVKM.

The rearrangement joins TRBV28 to TRBJ1-2, with 12 bases fitting TRBD1. V lost 5 bases, J lost 4 bases, and 5 bases stayed unmatched. Germline loops: CDR1 MDHEN, CDR2 SYDVKM. The CDR3 spans 15 residues. CDR3: CASSPGQGAIYGYTF. Written as DNA, the CDR3 is TGTGCCAGCAGTCCGGGACAGGGGGCAATCTATGGCTACACCTTC.

In this sample, this clone turned up once. V usage is TRBV21-1 and J usage is TRBJ2-1; the DNA was not compared with TRBD2, the D call given in the table. TRBV21-1 is an annotated pseudogene. The CDR3 has 15 residues. This chain's CDR3 is CASSKGTSAGNEQFF. The CDR3 DNA is TGTGCCAGCAGCAAAGGGACTAGCGCGGGGAATGAGCAGTTCTTC.

The rearrangement joins TRBV18 to TRBJ2-3; a possible D gene is TRBD2 (6 bases). The CDR3 has 16 amino acids. CDR1 KGHSH and CDR2 LQKENI come from the germline V gene. Trimming removed 2 bases at V and 2 bases at J, with 14 bases between. CDR3 in DNA: TGTGCCAGCTCACCATTAGCGGTACTAACCACAGATACGCAGTATTTT. This encodes CASSPLAVLTTDTQYF.

The chain couples TRBV28 to TRBJ1-1; 7 bases are shared with TRBD1. Germline assignment: CDR1 MDHEN and CDR2 SYDVKM. The junction had 5 bases not matched to a gene; V was cut back by 4 bases and J by 3 bases. The CDR3 is 14 residues long. CDR3 sequence: CASSSPGQHTEAFF. CDR3 coding DNA: TGTGCCAGCAGTTCTCCGGGACAGCACACTGAAGCTTTCTTT.

As DNA, the CDR3 is TGTGCCAGCAGCCCCCGGCTCCAGGACAGGGCGAACACTGAAGCTTTCTTT. It translates to CASSPRLQDRANTEAFF. The V gene is TRBV11-2, the J gene TRBJ1-1; 8 bases are a match to TRBD1. Looked up from germline, CDR1 is SGHAT and CDR2 is FQNNGV. V lost 5 bases, J lost 1 base, and 12 bases stayed unmatched. This CDR3 has 17 residues.

This chain joins TRBV18 and TRBJ2-3, with D unresolved. V was clipped by 3 bases and J by 6 bases, with 16 bases between them. The germline V gene has CDR1 KGHSH and CDR2 LQKENI. The CDR3 has 15 residues. The CDR3 nucleotides read TGTGCCAGCTCACCGACTCTCCAAATAGGCGATACGCAGTATTTT. It translates to CASSPTLQIGDTQYF.